This TCR beta chain was obtained from a study of Ad26.COV2.S vaccination and SARS-CoV-2 variants. Study-level findings and limits: Recipients of vaccine and of placebo showed similar breadth of their non-spike TCR repertoires.

The data were produced by immunoSEQ multiplex PCR, yet TCRdb's version contains in-frame clones alone and is incomplete. The sample has 300,000 to 400,000 clones, 70% to 90% seen once. CDR3 length equals 15 residues. V lost 6 bases, J lost 5 bases, and 9 bases stayed unmatched. Germline assignment: CDR1 SNHLY and CDR2 FYNNEI. Treatment specified: some 20 received Ad26.COV2.S at low or high dose, single or two shots; roughly five received placebo; per-sample allocation not given. Sampling was done on day 63 after the first vaccine or placebo injection. SARS-CoV-2 spike from the Wuhan strain was encoded by the vaccine, an Ad26 vector. Regarding this clone: Its target is unknown.

This material consisted of peripheral blood, taken in a trial of Ad26.COV2.S vaccine versus placebo. The TCR sequence derives from a person between 18 and 65 years old who received the Ad26.COV2.S COVID-19 vaccine or a placebo. The gene calls are TRBV2 and TRBJ2-5, with 10 positions matching TRBD1. The CDR3 coding sequence is TGTGCCAGCAGCCCAATGGGACAGGGGCTGGAGACCCAGTACTTC. The encoded protein is CASSPMGQGLETQYF.